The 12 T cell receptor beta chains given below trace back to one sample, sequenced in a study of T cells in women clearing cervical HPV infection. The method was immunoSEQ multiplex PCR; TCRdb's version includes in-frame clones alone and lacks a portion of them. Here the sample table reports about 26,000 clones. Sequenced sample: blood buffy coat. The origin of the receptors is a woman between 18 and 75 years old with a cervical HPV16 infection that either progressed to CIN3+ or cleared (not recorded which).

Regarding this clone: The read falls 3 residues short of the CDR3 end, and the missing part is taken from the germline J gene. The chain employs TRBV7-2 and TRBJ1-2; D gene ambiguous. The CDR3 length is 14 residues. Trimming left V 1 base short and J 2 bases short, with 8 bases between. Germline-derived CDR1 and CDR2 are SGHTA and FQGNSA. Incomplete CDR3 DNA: TGTGCCAGCAGCTTAGAGCCGGGGAACTATGGC. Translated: CASSLEPGNYG. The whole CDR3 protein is CASSLEPGNYGYTF.

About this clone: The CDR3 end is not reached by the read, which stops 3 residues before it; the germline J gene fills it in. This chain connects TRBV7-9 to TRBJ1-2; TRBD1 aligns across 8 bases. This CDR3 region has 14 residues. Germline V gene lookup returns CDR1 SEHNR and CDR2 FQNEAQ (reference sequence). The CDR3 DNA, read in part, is TGTGCCAGCACCTCGGGAAGCGGCAGGGGGCAT. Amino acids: CASTSGSGRGH. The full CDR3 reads CASTSGSGRGHYTF.

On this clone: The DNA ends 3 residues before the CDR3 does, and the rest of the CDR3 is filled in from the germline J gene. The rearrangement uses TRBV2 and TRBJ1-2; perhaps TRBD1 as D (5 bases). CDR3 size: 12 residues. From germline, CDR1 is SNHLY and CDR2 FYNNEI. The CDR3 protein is CASRRGSGGYTF. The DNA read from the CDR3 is TGTGCCAGCAGACGGGGGAGTGGGGGC.

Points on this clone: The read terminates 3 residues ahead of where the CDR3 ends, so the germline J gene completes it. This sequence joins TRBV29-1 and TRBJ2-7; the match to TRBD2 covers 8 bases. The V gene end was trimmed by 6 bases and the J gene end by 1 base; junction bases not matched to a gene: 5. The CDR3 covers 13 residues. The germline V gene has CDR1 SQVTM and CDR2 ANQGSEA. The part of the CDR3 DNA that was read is TGCAGCGTCCTCGGGGGGGAGTCCTACGAG. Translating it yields CSVLGGESYE. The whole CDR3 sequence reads CSVLGGESYEQYF.

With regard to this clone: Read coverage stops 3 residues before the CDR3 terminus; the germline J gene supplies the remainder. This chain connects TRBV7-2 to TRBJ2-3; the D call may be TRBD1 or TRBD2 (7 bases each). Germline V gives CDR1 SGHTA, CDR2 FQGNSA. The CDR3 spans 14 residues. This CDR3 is CASSYYRGGGPQYF. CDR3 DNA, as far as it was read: TGTGCCAGCAGTTACTACAGGGGAGGGGGGCCG.

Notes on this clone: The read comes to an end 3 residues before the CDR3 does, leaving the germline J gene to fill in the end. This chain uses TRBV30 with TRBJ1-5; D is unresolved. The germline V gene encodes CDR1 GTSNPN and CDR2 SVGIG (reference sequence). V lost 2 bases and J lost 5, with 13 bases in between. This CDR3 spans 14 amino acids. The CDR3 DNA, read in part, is TGTGCCTGGAGTTTCCAGTGGAGCGATCAGCCC. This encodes CAWSFQWSDQP. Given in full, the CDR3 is CAWSFQWSDQPQHF.

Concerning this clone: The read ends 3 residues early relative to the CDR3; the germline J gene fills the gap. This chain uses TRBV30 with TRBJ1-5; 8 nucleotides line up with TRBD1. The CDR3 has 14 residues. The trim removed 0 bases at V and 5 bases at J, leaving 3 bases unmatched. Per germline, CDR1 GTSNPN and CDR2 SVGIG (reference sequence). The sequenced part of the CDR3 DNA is TGTGCCTGGAGTGTACTGACAGGGGATCAGCCC. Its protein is CAWSVLTGDQP. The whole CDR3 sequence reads CAWSVLTGDQPQHF.

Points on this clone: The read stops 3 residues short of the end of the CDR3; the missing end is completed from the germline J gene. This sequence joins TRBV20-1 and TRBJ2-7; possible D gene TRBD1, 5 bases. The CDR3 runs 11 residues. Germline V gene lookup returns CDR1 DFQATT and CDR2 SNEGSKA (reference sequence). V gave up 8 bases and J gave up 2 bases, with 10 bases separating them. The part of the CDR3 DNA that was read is TGCAGTTGTGACAGCCCCTACGAG. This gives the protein CSCDSPYE. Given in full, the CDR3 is CSCDSPYEQYF.

The CDR3 sequence is CSARDGRRGQETQYF. The CDR3 bases that were read are TGCAGTGCTAGAGATGGGCGACGGGGGCAAGAGACC. This chain connects TRBV20-1 to TRBJ2-5; perhaps TRBD2 as D (6 bases). The CDR3 is cut off 3 residues early in the read; its end comes from the germline J gene. Trimming cost V 0 bases and J 2 bases, with 13 bases left between them. The CDR3 consists of 15 residues. CDR1 is DFQATT and CDR2 is SNEGSKA in the germline V gene (reference sequence).

CDR3 bases read: TGTGCCAGCAGCTTAGCTCTCCGGGACAGCGGGTACGAG. Its translation is CASSLALRDSGYE. The whole CDR3 sequence reads CASSLALRDSGYEQYF. This sequence joins TRBV7-2 and TRBJ2-7; D is perhaps TRBD1 (7 bases). Read data end 3 residues before the CDR3 end; the end is taken from the germline J gene. This CDR3 is built from 16 residues. V lost 0 bases and J 4 bases, leaving 16 bases between the germline ends. The V gene's germline CDR1 is SGHTA and CDR2 FQGNSA. Full variable domain (remainder filled in from reference TRBV7-2 and TRBJ2-7): GAGVSQSPSNKVTEKGKDVELRCDPISGHTALYWYRQSLGQGLEFLIYFQGNSAPDKSGLPSDRFSAERTGGSVSTLTIQRTQQEDSAVYLCASSLALRDSGYEQYFGPGTRLTVT.

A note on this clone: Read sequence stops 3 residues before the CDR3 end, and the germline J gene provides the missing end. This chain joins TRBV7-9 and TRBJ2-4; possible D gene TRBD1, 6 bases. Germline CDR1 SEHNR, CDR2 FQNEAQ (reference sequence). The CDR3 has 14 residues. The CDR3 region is CASSSPQGGVGQYF. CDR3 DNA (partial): TGTGCCAGCAGCTCCCCACAGGGCGGTGTTGGT.

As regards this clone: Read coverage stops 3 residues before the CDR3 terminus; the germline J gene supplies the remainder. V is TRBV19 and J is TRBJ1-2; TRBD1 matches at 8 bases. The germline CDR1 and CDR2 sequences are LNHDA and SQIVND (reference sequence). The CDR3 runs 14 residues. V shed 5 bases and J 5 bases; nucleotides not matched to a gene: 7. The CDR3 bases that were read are TGTGCCAGTAGTCCGCCGGACAGGGTATATGGC. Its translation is CASSPPDRVYG. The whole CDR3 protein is CASSPPDRVYGYTF.